This T cell receptor beta chain was obtained from a study of CD4 T cells in relation to SARS-CoV-2 and coronaviruses. Naive and memory CD4+ T cells were separated from cryopreserved PBMCs. Germline V gene sequence: CDR1 MDHEN, CDR2 SYDVKM. This CDR3 spans 14 amino acids. V gave up 5 bases and J gave up 0 bases, with 11 bases separating them. Study outcomes and limitations: In about 65% of donors, memory CD4+ clonotypes crossrecognized SARS-CoV-2 and at least one common cold coronavirus spike. Samples before the pandemic and after infection were not matched within any donor. Crossreactivity was assessed only for spike protein, not other viral proteins.

With regard to this clone: What it recognizes is unknown.

The data were produced by immunoSEQ multiplex PCR, yet TCRdb's version contains in-frame clones alone and is incomplete. The profile covers tens of thousands of clones, with around 90% appearing a single time and 0.3% to 0.5% taken by the ten largest. Material for sequencing was naive CD4+ T cells from PBMCs. The subset is: naive CD4+ T cells isolated by negative enrichment. This clonotype was sampled from an adult with COVID-19. This chain uses TRBV28 with TRBJ2-7, with D possibly TRBD1 on 6 matching bases. CDR3 residues: CASSPDSRSYEQYF. The CDR3 DNA reads as TGTGCCAGCAGTCCGGACAGCCGCTCCTACGAGCAGTACTTC.